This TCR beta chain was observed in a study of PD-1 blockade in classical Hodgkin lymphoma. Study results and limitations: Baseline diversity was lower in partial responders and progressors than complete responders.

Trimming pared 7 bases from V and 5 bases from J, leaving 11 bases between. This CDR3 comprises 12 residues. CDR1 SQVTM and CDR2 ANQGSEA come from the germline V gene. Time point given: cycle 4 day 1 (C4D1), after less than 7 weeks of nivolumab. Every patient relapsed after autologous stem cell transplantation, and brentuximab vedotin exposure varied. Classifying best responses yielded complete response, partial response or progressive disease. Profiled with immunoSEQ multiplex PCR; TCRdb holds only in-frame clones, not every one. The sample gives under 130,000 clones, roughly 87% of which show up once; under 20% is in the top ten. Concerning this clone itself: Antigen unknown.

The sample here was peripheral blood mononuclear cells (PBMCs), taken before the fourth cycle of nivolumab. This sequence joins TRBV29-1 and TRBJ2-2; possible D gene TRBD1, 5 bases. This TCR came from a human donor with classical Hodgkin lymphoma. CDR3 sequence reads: CSGIGETGELFF. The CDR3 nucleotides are TGCAGCGGCATAGGGGAAACCGGGGAGCTGTTTTTT.